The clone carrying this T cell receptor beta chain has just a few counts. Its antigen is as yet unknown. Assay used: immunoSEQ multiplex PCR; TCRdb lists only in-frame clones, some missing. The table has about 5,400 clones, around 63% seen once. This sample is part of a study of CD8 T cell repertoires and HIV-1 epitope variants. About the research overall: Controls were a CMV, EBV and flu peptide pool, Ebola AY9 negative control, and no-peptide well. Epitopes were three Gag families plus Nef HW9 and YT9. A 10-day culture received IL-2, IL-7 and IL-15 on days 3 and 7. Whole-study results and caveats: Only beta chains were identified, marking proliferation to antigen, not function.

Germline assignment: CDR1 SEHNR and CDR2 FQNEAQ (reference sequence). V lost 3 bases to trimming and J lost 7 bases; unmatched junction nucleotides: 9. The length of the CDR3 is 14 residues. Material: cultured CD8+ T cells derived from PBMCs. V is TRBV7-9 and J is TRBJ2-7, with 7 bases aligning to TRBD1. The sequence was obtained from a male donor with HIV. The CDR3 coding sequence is TGTGCCAGCAGCTTGGGACAGTACCTTCGTGAGCAGTACTTC. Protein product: CASSLGQYLREQYF.